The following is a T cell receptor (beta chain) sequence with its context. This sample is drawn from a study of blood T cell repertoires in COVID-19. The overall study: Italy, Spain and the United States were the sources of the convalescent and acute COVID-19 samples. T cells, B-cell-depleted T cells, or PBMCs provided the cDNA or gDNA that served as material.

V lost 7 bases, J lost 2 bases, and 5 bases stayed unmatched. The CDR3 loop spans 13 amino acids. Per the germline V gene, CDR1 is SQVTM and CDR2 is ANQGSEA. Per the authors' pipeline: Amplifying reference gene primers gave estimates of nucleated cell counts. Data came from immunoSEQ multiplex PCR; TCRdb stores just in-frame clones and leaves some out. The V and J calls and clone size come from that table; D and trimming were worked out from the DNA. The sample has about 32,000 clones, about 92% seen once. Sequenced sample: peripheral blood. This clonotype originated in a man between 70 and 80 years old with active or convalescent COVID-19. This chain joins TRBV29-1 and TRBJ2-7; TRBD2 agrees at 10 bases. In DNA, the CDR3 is TGCAGCGGCACTAGCGGGGCTACCTACGAGCAGTACTTC. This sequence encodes CSGTSGATYEQYF.